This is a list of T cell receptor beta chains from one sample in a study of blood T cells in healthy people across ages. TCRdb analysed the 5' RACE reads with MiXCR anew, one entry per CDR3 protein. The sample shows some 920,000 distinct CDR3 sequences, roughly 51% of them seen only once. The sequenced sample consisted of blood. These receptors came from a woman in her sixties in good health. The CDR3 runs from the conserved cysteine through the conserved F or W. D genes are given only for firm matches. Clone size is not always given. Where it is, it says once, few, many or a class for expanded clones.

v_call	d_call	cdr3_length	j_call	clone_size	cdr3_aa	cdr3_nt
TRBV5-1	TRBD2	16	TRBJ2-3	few	CASSGTSGAFGDTQYF	TGCGCCAGCAGCGGGACTAGCGGAGCCTTTGGAGATACGCAGTATTTT
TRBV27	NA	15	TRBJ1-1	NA	CASSLTQGQDTEAFF	TGTGCCAGCAGTTTAACCCAGGGGCAGGACACTGAAGCTTTCTTT
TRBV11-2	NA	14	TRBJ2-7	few	CASSFEGSSYEQYF	TGTGCCAGCAGCTTCGAAGGGAGCTCCTACGAGCAGTACTTC
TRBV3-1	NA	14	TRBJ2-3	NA	CASSPRGSLDTRYF	TGTGCCAGCTCCCCTCGGGGATCCCTGGATACGCGGTATTTT
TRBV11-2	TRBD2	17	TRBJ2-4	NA	CASSPVPREVFYNEQYF	TGTGCCAGCAGCCCCGTCCCGCGGGAGGTCTTCTACAATGAGCAGTATTTC
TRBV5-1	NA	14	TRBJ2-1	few	CASSLESTYNEQFF	TGCGCCAGCAGCTTGGAGAGCACATACAATGAGCAGTTCTTC
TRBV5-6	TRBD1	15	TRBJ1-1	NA	CASSLVRGSPTEAFF	TGTGCCAGCAGCTTGGTCAGGGGGTCTCCCACTGAAGCTTTCTTT
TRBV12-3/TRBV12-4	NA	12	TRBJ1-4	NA	CASAGTNEKLFF	TGTGCCAGCGCTGGTACTAATGAAAAACTGTTTTTT
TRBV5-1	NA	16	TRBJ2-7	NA	CASSQLLGTGSYEQYF	TGCGCCAGCAGCCAGCTCTTGGGGACGGGGTCCTACGAGCAGTACTTC
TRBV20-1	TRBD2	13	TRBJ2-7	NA	CSLGLAGCYEQYF	TGCAGTTTGGGGTTAGCGGGATGCTACGAGCAGTACTTC
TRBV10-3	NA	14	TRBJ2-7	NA	CAISDAGEADEQYF	TGTGCCATCAGTGACGCAGGGGAGGCGGACGAGCAGTACTTC
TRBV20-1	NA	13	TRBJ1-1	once	CSARPTANTEAFF	TGCAGTGCTAGACCGACAGCGAACACTGAAGCTTTCTTT
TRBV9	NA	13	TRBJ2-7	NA	CASSGKVSGEQYF	TGTGCCAGCAGCGGTAAGGTATCCGGCGAGCAGTACTTC
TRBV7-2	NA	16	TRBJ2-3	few	CASSRLEGLITDTQYF	TGTGCCAGCAGCCGGCTGGAGGGCCTTATCACAGATACGCAGTATTTT
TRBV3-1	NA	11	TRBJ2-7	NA	CASSFGDEQYF	TGTGCCAGCAGTTTCGGCGACGAGCAGTACTTC
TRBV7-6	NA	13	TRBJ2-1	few	CASSFQSYNEQFF	TGTGCCAGCAGCTTCCAAAGCTACAATGAGCAGTTCTTC
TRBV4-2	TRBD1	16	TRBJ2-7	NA	CASSNSLGQGMDEQYF	TGTGCCAGCAGCAATAGTCTCGGACAGGGAATGGACGAGCAGTACTTC
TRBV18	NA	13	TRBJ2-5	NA	CASKRRGQETQYF	TGTGCCAGCAAGAGGAGGGGACAAGAGACCCAGTACTTC
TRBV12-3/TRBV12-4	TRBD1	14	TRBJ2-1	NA	CASSTGDRLNERFF	TGTGCCAGCAGTACGGGGGACAGGCTCAATGAGCGGTTCTTC
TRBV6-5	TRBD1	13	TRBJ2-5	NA	CASRNTGVETQYF	TGTGCCAGCAGAAACACAGGGGTGGAGACCCAGTACTTC
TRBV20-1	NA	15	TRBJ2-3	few	CSATGVAASTDTQYF	TGCAGTGCTACAGGGGTCGCAGCTAGCACAGATACGCAGTATTTT
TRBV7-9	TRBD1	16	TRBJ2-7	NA	CASSLVYDRGTYEQYF	TGTGCCAGCAGCTTAGTATACGACAGGGGGACGTACGAGCAGTACTTC
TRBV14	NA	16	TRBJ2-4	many	CASSQGVLLAKNIQYF	TGTGCCAGCAGCCAAGGGGTTCTCCTAGCCAAAAACATTCAGTACTTC